This T cell receptor beta chain came from a study of a mutant IDH1 vaccine in newly diagnosed glioma (dated by TCRdb to the early 2020s). Regarding the complete study: Patients received eight vaccinations in weeks 1, 3, 5, 7, 11, 15, 19 and 23, corresponding to visits V03 through V10. In the chemotherapy-containing groups, vaccination started alongside temozolomide cycles, whereas in patients who had radiotherapy alone it started 4-6 weeks after radiotherapy. Of the approximately 33 treated patients, around 60% were male and approximately 40% were female, and the mean age was roughly 38 years. Before enrollment, patients had received standard therapy of radiotherapy alone, temozolomide alone, or radiochemotherapy with temozolomide; most received the combination. Peripheral blood was collected at six visits: V03 (baseline), V05, V07, V10, V12 and V13. For exploratory analyses, about two dozen treated patients had longitudinal TCRB deep sequencing done wherever samples were available. Points the paper makes about the study in general: The authors noted that analyses of patient blood samples could not be reproduced because of sample limitations. Immune responses induced by the vaccine were seen in approximately 92% of patients across multiple MHC alleles. Changes in the top peripheral T cell clonotypes picked up by TCRB sequencing did not appear to be linked to pseudoprogression. Selection of PBMC samples for TCRB deep sequencing was based on availability.

Library creation used the immunoSEQ multiplex PCR assay. Rearranged TCR beta chain sequences were amplified using the hsTCRB Kit according to the manufacturer's protocol. An Illumina MiSeq was used to sequence the TCRB libraries. The authors' pipeline ran thus. The kit vendor's proprietary platform handled demultiplexing, trimming and gene mapping. TCRdb retrieved this table from immuneACCESS and kept in-frame rearrangements only. Not all clones are present; in checked studies, unresolved V genes account for under half, and no reason is known for the remainder. That table supplies the V and J calls and clone size; D and trimming were determined from the DNA. The sample table shows 50,000 to 65,000 clones, and roughly 90% are seen once. The ten largest clones take up around 2.4% of the sample. Points on this clone: Its antigen is unknown. No much larger clone exists at a distance of one base, and base qualities are not known.

Explained via the paper, the time point label denotes: week 11, during vaccination. Each vaccine dose was 300 ug of a 20-mer mutant IDH1 peptide in Montanide, given subcutaneously with topical imiquimod. The donors had newly diagnosed IDH1-mutant astrocytomas of WHO grade 3 or 4 that showed loss of nuclear ATRX. The samples were drawn from NOA16, a multicentre, single-arm, open-label phase I trial in Germany that tested a mutant IDH1 peptide vaccine in humans for the first time. The DNeasy Blood and Tissue Kit was used to extract genomic DNA from EDTA blood for TCRB sequencing. Relative to germline, V is 1 base shorter and J is 6 bases shorter, with 8 bases between their ends. CDR1 and CDR2, per the germline V gene, are SGHDT and YYEEEE. Counted from cysteine to phenylalanine, this CDR3 has 12 amino acids. Just the 36-base CDR3 DNA is kept, in frame starting at base 1.

The TCR sequence derives from a man aged 45 to 65 with glioma. The sequence links TRBV5-6 to TRBJ2-7, with a weak D call of TRBD2 (6 bases match). Material: PBMCs, obtained from a glioma patient whose treatment included an IDH1 peptide vaccine. The CDR3 protein sequence reads: CASSLMGGEQYF. The nucleotide sequence reads as follows: TGTGCCAGCAGCTTGATGGGGGGCGAGCAGTACTTC.